The 10 T cell receptor beta chains below all came from one sample that was sequenced in a study of neurological immune-mediated disorders. Each CDR3 protein is one row after TCRdb ran MiXCR on the 5' RACE reads. The repertoire has tens of thousands of distinct CDR3 sequences, 2% to 2.5% of them found once; the top ten carry 2% to 2.5%. The sample taken for sequencing was PBMCs. The receptor source for this set is a man in his forties or fifties with multiple sclerosis.

This clonotype came up many times. The CDR3 loop is CASRGPYNEQFF. Here the CDR3 DNA reads TGTGCCAGCCGCGGCCCCTACAATGAGCAGTTCTTC. J is TRBJ2-1 and V is TRBV12-3 or TRBV12-4; no clear D gene. Trimming took 8 bases from V and 2 from J, leaving 7 bases between them. This CDR3 comprises 12 residues.

This clonotype was counted at least ten times. The chain employs TRBV5-1 and TRBJ2-7; TRBD1 aligns across 7 bases. This CDR3 contains 14 residues. CDR1 is SGHRS and CDR2 is YFSETQ in the germline V gene. The V and J ends lost 3 bases and 6 bases, in that order; junction bases with no gene match: 9. The DNA of the CDR3 is TGCGCCAGCAGCTATGACAGGGCGGGTTCCGAGCAGTACTTC. This encodes CASSYDRAGSEQYF.

This clonotype was seen at least ten times. The V gene is TRBV4-1, the J gene TRBJ2-5; D uncertain. V was clipped by 1 base and J by 4 bases, with 10 bases between them. From germline, CDR1 is MGHRA and CDR2 YSYEKL. The CDR3 has 14 amino acids. CDR3 in DNA: TGCGCCAGCAGCCAAGTAGGAAGGCCAGAGACCCAGTACTTC. As protein: CASSQVGRPETQYF.

This clonotype has ten or more counts. The rearrangement joins TRBV7-2 to TRBJ2-1; the match to TRBD2 covers 11 bases. This CDR3 is built from 16 residues. Germline values: CDR1 SGHTA, CDR2 FQGNSA. Trimming took 2 bases from V and 9 from J; bases not matched to a gene: 9. The DNA for the CDR3 is TGTGCCAGCAGCTTACGGATTAGCGGGGGGGCCGGTGAGCAGTTCTTC. As protein: CASSLRISGGAGEQFF. The full variable domain, with the rest looked up from reference TRBV7-2 and TRBJ2-1, is GAGVSQSPSNKVTEKGKDVELRCDPISGHTALYWYRQSLGQGLEFLIYFQGNSAPDKSGLPSDRFSAERTGGSVSTLTIQRTQQEDSAVYLCASSLRISGGAGEQFFGPGTRLTVL.

At least ten counts were recorded for this clonotype. The rearrangement uses TRBV5-1 and TRBJ1-1; TRBD1 agrees at 8 bases. There are 15 residues in the CDR3. Germline CDR1 SGHRS, CDR2 YFSETQ. Losses at the gene ends were 7 bases for V and 3 bases for J; bases not matched to a gene: 11. The CDR3 sequence is CASQTGATGDTEAFF. CDR3 DNA sequence: TGCGCCAGCCAGACAGGGGCGACTGGGGACACTGAAGCTTTCTTT.

This clonotype was counted many times. J is TRBJ1-2 and V is TRBV7-9, with no clear D. The CDR3 is 13 amino acids. V gave up 2 bases and J gave up 8 bases, with 12 bases separating them. The germline CDR1 and CDR2 sequences are SEHNR and FQNEAQ (reference sequence). CDR3: CASSLPVARGYTF. The CDR3 nucleotides read TGTGCCAGCAGCTTACCCGTAGCCCGGGGCTACACCTTC.

This clonotype was recorded at least ten times. The rearrangement joins TRBV20-1 to TRBJ1-2; no clear D gene. The CDR3 contains 11 residues. Trimming took 6 bases from V and 3 from J, leaving 8 bases between them. The germline gives CDR1 DFQATT, CDR2 SNEGSKA (reference sequence). CDR3 DNA: TGCAGTGCCATTAAGTACTATGGCTACACCTTC. Its translation: CSAIKYYGYTF.

This clonotype was observed at least ten times. CDR3 amino acids: CASGTGVNTGELFF. CDR3 DNA: TGCGCCAGCGGCACAGGGGTGAACACCGGGGAGCTGTTTTTT. The V and J genes are TRBV5-1 and TRBJ2-2; TRBD1 aligns across 7 bases. After removal of 7 bases from V and 1 base from J, the junction contained 4 bases not matched to a gene. Germline CDR1 SGHRS, CDR2 YFSETQ. The CDR3 contains 14 residues. Full variable domain (remainder filled in from reference TRBV5-1 and TRBJ2-2): KAGVTQTPRYLIKTRGQQVTLSCSPISGHRSVSWYQQTPGQGLQFLFEYFSETQRNKGNFPGRFSGRQFSNSRSEMNVSTLELGDSALYLCASGTGVNTGELFFGEGSRLTVL.

This clonotype showed up many times. Sequence at one end of the junction differs from germline and may be a read error. The rearrangement joins TRBV12-3 or TRBV12-4 to TRBJ1-3; D not certain. The CDR3 runs 15 residues. As DNA, the CDR3 is TGTGCCAGCAGCTTAGCGACTCTCTCTGGAAACACCATATATTTT. This gives the protein CASSLATLSGNTIYF.

Many counts were recorded for this clonotype. The gene calls are TRBV5-1 and TRBJ2-3; 14 positions match TRBD2. Trimming removed 4 bases from V and 2 bases from J; junction bases left unmatched: 6. Germline CDR1 and CDR2: SGHRS and YFSETQ. The CDR3 length is 17 residues. This chain's CDR3 is CASSPGLAGGLTDTQYF. The CDR3 region has the DNA TGCGCCAGCAGCCCCGGACTAGCGGGGGGCCTCACAGATACGCAGTATTTT.